This T cell receptor beta chain was profiled in a study of T cell responses to AZD1222 COVID-19 vaccine. Study-level results: White British ancestry dominated among donors, who included more females, and clonal diversity was possibly underestimated. Vaccine-associated CD4 TCRs spanned spike, dominant at 160-218 and 743-854.

The CDR3 runs 16 residues. Germline V gene sequence: CDR1 SGHTA, CDR2 FQGNSA. V shed 5 bases, J shed 12 bases, and the junction held 13 bases outside the gene matches. Some clones are missing from TCRdb's copy, which holds only in-frame ones; the method was immunoSEQ multiplex PCR. The sample lists 150,000 or so clones, more than 85% occurring once. A remark on this clone: Its matching antigen is unknown.

The V and J genes are TRBV7-2 and TRBJ2-1, with 13 positions matching TRBD2. The sequenced sample was peripheral blood, obtained 28 days after the second AZD1222 dose. This TCR was sampled from an adult who received the AZD1222 COVID-19 vaccine. The CDR3 loop is CASSGWTSGREYSQFF. The CDR3 DNA is TGTGCCAGCAGCGGCTGGACTAGCGGGAGAGAATACTCGCAGTTCTTC.